This TCR beta chain appears in the sequencing data of a study of cytomegalovirus exposure and HLA in healthy donors. Study results and caveats: Sequencing probably produced one cluster of sequence variants that were highly shared.

The PCR employed 60 Vbeta primers together with 13 Jbeta primers. Assay used: immunoSEQ multiplex PCR; TCRdb lists only in-frame clones, some missing. Here the sample spans approximately 140,000 clones, roughly 82% being singletons. In the case of this clone: The antigen is unknown.

The CDR3 extends over 17 amino acids. Germline CDR1 and CDR2: LGHNA and YSLEER. Trimming removed 2 bases from V and 3 bases from J; junction bases left unmatched: 6. Sequenced material: PBMCs. This chain links TRBV4-3 with TRBJ2-2; TRBD2 agrees at 10 bases. This receptor was obtained from a man in his forties or fifties in good health and CMV-seronegative. The DNA of the CDR3 is TGCGCCAGCAGCCAACTTAGCGGGGGGCCGTACACCGGGGAGCTGTTTTTT. Translated, it gives CASSQLSGGPYTGELFF.